Listed below are T cell receptor beta chains from one sample, sequenced in a study of cytomegalovirus exposure and HLA in healthy donors. Data came from immunoSEQ multiplex PCR; TCRdb stores just in-frame clones and leaves some out. The profile shows 150,000 to 200,000 clones, about 88% of them singletons. The sequencing sample was made of PBMCs. All receptors derive from a young man in good health and CMV-seropositive. Both conserved end residues are part of each CDR3. The order of the fields is J gene, D gene, clone size, V gene, CDR3 DNA, CDR3 protein. A D gene is named only where the DNA matches it firmly. Size values are once, few and many counts, or a class for expanded clones, and some rows have none.

>TRBJ1-1|TRBD1|-|TRBV4-1
TGCGCCAGCAGCCAAGACTTGGGGACAGGCTGGCTCTGGGACACTGAAGCTTTCTTT
CASSQDLGTGWLWDTEAFF
>TRBJ2-5|TRBD2|-|TRBV13
TGTGCCAGCAGCTGGACTAGCGGGGAGGGGACCCAGTACTTC
CASSWTSGEGTQYF
>TRBJ1-6|-|-|TRBV5-4
TGTGCCAGCAGGCTGTCCCAGGGGAATTCACCCCTCCACTTT
CASRLSQGNSPLHF
>TRBJ2-7|TRBD1|-|TRBV5-1
TGCGCCAGCAGCTACTTAAGGGGACAGGGCTACGAGCAGTACTTC
CASSYLRGQGYEQYF
>TRBJ2-3|-|-|TRBV11-1
TGTGCCAGCAGCTTAGTTCGGAGCGGAGATACGCAGTATTTT
CASSLVRSGDTQYF
>TRBJ1-2|-|-|TRBV2
TGTGCCAGCAGTGGCTCAGGAGGGAACTATGGCTACACCTTC
CASSGSGGNYGYTF
>TRBJ1-6|-|-|TRBV9
TGTGCCAGCAGCGTAGGGGTGATGGGGGGGCAATCACCCCTCCACTTT
CASSVGVMGGQSPLHF
>TRBJ1-2|TRBD1|few|TRBV30
TGTGCCTGCACAGGGGGTGACTATGGCTACACCTTC
CACTGGDYGYTF
>TRBJ1-4|TRBD1|few|TRBV9
TGTGCCAGCAGCGAGACAGGGGTGGGTGAAAAACTGTTTTTT
CASSETGVGEKLFF
>TRBJ1-4|-|-|TRBV4-1
TGCGCCAGCAGCGAGACGGGGGGCGCAACTAATGAAAAACTGTTTTTT
CASSETGGATNEKLFF
>TRBJ1-1|-|-|TRBV7-7
TGTGCTAGCAGACCGCTGACAGAGAACACTGAAGCTTTCTTT
CASRPLTENTEAFF
>TRBJ2-5|TRBD1|-|TRBV6-6
TGTGCCAGCAGCCATGACCGGGACAGGGGGGTGACCCAGTACTTC
CASSHDRDRGVTQYF
>TRBJ2-7|TRBD1|-|TRBV6-6
TGTGCCGGTAAAGACAGGGGGGCCTCCTACGAGCAGTACTTC
CAGKDRGASYEQYF
>TRBJ1-1|-|-|TRBV9
TGTGCCAGCAGCGCCGGTGGCGGGGGAGCTTTCTTT
CASSAGGGGAFF
>TRBJ2-5|-|-|TRBV25-1
TGTGCCAGCAGTGAATTTCGGGACCAAGAGACCCAGTACTTC
CASSEFRDQETQYF
>TRBJ1-4|-|-|TRBV19
TGTGCCAGCAACCAGGGCCGGGTCCAGTTTTTT
CASNQGRVQFF
>TRBJ2-5|TRBD2|few|TRBV18
TGTGCCAGCTCACGCGGGGGGGCCGGTGAGACCCAGTACTTC
CASSRGGAGETQYF
>TRBJ2-3|-|-|TRBV6-6
TGTGCCAGCAATCCCCGTCGGGGGGCAAAAGATACGCAGTATTTT
CASNPRRGAKDTQYF
>TRBJ2-1|TRBD2|-|TRBV10-1
TGCGCCAGCAGTGGGACTAGCGGGGGGGCCGAGGATGAGCAGTTCTTC
CASSGTSGGAEDEQFF
>TRBJ1-2|-|-|TRBV5-6
TGTGCCAGCAGCCCTGTGGGGGGGTCCTATGGCTACACCTTC
CASSPVGGSYGYTF
>TRBJ1-5|TRBD1|-|TRBV18
TGTGCCAGCTCACCCGACAGGGGACGCAATCAGCCCCAGCATTTT
CASSPDRGRNQPQHF
>TRBJ1-2|TRBD1|-|TRBV19
TGTGCCAGTAGTAAGGGGGCAAGGTATGGCTACACCTTC
CASSKGARYGYTF